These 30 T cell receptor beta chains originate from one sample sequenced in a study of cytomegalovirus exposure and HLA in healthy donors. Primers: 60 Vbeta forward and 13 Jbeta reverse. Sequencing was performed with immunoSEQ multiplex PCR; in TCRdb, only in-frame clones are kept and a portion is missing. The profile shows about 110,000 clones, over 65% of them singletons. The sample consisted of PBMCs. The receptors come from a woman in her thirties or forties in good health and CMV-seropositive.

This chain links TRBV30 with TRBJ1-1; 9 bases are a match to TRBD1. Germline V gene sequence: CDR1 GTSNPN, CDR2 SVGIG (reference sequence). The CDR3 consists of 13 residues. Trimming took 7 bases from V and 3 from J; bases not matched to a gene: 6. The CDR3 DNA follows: TGTGCCTCAGGACAGGGGTCGGACACTGAAGCTTTCTTT. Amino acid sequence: CASGQGSDTEAFF. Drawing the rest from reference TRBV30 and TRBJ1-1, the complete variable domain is SQTIHQWPATLVQPVGSPLSLECTVEGTSNPNLYWYRQAAGRGLQLLFYSVGIGQISSEVPQNLSASRPQDRQFILSSKKLLLSDSGFYLCASGQGSDTEAFFGQGTRLTVV.

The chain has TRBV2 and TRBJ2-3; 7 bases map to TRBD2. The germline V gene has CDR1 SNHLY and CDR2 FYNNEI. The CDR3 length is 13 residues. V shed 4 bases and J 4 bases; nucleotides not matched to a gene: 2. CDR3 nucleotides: TGTGCCAGCAGTGCTGGACTAGCAGATACGCAGTATTTT. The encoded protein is CASSAGLADTQYF.

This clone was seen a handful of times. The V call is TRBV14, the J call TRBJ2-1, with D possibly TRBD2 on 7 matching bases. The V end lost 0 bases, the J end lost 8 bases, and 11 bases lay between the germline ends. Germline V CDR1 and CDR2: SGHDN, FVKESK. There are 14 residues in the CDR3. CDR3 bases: TGTGCCAGCAGCCAAGATTGGGAGGGGGATGAGCAGTTCTTC. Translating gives CASSQDWEGDEQFF.

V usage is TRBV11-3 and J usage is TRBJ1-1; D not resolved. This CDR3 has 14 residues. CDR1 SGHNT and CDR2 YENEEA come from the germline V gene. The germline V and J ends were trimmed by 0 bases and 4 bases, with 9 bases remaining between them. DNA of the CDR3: TGTGCCAGCAGCTTAGATGCGGGTAGCACTGAAGCTTTCTTT. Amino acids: CASSLDAGSTEAFF.

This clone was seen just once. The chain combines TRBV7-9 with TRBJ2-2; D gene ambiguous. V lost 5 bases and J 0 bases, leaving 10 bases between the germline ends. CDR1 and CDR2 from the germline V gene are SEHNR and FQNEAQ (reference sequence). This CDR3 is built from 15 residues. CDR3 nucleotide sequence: TGTGCCAGCAGCCCACATCTCTCGAACACCGGGGAGCTGTTTTTT. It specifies CASSPHLSNTGELFF.

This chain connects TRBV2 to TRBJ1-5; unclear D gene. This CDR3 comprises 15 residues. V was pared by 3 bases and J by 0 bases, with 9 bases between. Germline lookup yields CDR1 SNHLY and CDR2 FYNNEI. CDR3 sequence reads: CASSDRLNSNQPQHF. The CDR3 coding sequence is TGTGCCAGCAGTGACAGGCTGAATAGCAATCAGCCCCAGCATTTT.

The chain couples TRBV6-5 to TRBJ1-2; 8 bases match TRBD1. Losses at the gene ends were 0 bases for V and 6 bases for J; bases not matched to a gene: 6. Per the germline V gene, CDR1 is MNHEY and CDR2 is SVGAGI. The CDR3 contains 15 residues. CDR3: CASSYSTTGADGYTF. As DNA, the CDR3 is TGTGCCAGCAGTTACTCGACGACAGGGGCCGATGGCTACACCTTC.

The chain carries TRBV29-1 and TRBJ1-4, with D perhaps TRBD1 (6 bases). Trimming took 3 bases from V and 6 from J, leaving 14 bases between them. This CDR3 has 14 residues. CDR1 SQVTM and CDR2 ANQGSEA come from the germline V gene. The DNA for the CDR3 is TGCAGCGTTGAGTTGGGGGCGGGGGATGAAAAACTGTTTTTT. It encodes CSVELGAGDEKLFF.

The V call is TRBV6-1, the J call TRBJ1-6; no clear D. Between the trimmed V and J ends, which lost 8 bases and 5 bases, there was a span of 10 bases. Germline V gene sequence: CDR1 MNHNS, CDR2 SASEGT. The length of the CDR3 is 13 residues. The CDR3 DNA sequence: TGTGCCAGCCGTATCGTTCATAATTCACCCCTCCACTTT. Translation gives CASRIVHNSPLHF.

As DNA, the CDR3 is TGCGCCAGCAGCCTACAGGGTCCACCGAACACTGAAGCTTTCTTT. It is translated as CASSLQGPPNTEAFF. This chain connects TRBV5-1 to TRBJ1-1; D is possibly TRBD1 (6 bases). The CDR3 is 15 residues long. Germline V gene lookup returns CDR1 SGHRS and CDR2 YFSETQ. V was pared by 4 bases and J by 1 base, with 14 bases between.

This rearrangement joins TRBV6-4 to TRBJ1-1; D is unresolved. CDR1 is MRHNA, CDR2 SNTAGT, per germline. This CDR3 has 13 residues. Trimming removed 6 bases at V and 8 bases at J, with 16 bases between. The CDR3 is CASRVRAGSEAFF. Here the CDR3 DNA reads TGTGCCAGCAGAGTGCGCGCGGGGTCGGAAGCTTTCTTT.

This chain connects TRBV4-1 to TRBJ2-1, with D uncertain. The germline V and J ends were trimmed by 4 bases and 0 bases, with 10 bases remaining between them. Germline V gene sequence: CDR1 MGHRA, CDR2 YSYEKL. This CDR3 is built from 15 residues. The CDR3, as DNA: TGCGCCAGCAGCCCCGAACAGAGCTCCTACAATGAGCAGTTCTTC. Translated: CASSPEQSSYNEQFF.

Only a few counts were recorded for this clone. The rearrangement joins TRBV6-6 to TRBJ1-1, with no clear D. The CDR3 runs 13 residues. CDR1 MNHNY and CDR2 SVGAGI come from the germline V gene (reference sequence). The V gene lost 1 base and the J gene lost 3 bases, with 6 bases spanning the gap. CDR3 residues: CASSYLRDTEAFF. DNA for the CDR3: TGTGCCAGCAGTTACTTGAGGGACACTGAAGCTTTCTTT.

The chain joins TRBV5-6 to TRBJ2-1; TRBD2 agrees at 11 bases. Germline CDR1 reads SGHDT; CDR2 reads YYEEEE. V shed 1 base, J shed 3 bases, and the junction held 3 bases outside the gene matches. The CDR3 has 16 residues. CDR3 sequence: CASSLTSGGYYNEQFF. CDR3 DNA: TGTGCCAGCAGCTTGACTAGCGGGGGCTACTACAATGAGCAGTTCTTC.

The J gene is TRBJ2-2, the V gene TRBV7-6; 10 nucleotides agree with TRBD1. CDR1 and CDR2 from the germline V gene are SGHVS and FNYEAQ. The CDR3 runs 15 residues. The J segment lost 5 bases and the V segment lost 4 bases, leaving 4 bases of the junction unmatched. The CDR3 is CASSSTGQGTGELFF. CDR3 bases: TGTGCCAGCAGCTCCACGGGACAGGGGACCGGGGAGCTGTTTTTT.

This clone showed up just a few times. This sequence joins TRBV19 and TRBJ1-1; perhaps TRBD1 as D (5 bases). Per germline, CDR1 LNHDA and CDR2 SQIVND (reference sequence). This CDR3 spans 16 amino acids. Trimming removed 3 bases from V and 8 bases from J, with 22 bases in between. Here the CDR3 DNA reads TGTGCCAGTAGTATTGGAAGGCGAAGGGGCAGTACAGAAGCTTTCTTT. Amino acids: CASSIGRRRGSTEAFF.

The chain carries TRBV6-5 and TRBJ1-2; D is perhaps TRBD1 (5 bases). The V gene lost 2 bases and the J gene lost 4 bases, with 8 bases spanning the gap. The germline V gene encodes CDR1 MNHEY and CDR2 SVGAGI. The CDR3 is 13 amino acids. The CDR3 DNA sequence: TGTGCCAGCAGTTACGGGGCAGGCTATGGCTACACCTTC. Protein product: CASSYGAGYGYTF.

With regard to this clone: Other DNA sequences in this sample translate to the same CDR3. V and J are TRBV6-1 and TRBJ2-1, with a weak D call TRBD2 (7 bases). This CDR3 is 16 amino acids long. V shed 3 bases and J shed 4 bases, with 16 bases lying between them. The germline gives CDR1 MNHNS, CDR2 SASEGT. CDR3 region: CASSEGGGFPYNEQFF. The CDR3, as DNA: TGTGCCAGCAGTGAGGGAGGGGGATTTCCTTACAATGAGCAGTTCTTC.

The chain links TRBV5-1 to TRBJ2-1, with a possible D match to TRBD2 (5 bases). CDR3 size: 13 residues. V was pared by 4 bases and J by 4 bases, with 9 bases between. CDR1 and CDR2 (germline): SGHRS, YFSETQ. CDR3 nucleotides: TGCGCCAGCAGCCTGGACTTATACAATGAGCAGTTCTTC. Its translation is CASSLDLYNEQFF.

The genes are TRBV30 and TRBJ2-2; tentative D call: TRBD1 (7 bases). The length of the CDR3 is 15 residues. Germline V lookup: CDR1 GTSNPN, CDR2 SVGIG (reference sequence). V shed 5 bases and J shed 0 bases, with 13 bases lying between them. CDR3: CAWAGQTANTGELFF. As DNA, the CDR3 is TGTGCCTGGGCGGGACAGACCGCGAACACCGGGGAGCTGTTTTTT.

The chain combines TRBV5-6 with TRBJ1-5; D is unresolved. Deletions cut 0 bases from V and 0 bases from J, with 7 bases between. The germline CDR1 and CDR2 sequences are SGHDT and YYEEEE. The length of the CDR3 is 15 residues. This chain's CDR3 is CASSLALYSNQPQHF. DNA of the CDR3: TGTGCCAGCAGCTTGGCCCTATATAGCAATCAGCCCCAGCATTTT.

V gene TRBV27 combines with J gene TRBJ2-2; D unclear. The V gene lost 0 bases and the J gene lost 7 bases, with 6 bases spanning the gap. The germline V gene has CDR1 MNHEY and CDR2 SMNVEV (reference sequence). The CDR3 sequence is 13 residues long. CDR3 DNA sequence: TGTGCCAGCAGTTTATCTCCCGGCGGGGAGCTGTTTTTT. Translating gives CASSLSPGGELFF.

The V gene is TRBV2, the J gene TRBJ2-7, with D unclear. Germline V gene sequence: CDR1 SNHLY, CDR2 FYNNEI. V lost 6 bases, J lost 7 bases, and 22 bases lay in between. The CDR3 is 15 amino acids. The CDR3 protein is CASSDPRQDDGEQYF. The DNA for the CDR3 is TGTGCCAGCAGCGACCCACGGCAGGATGATGGGGAGCAGTACTTC. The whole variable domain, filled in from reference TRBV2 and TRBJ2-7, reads EPEVTQTPSHQVTQMGQEVILRCVPISNHLYFYWYRQILGQKVEFLVSFYNNEISEKSEIFDDQFSVERPDGSNFTLKIRSTKLEDSAMYFCASSDPRQDDGEQYFGPGTRLTVT.

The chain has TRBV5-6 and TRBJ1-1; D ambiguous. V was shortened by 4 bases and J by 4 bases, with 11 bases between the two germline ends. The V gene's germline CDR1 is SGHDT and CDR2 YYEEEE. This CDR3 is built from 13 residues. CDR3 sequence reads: CASSPTVFTEAFF. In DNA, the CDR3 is TGTGCCAGCAGCCCTACAGTGTTCACTGAAGCTTTCTTT.

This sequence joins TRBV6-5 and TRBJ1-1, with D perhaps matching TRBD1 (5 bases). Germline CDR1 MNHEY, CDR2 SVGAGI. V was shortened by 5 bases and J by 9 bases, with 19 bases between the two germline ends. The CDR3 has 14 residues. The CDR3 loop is CASSPNKGRVKAFF. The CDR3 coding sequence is TGTGCCAGCAGTCCCAACAAGGGCAGGGTCAAAGCTTTCTTT.

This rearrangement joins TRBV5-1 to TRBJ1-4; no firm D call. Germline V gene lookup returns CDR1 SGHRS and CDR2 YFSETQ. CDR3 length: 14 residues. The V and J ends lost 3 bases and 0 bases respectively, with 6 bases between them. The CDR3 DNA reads TGCGCCAGCAGCTCCCTTGCAACTAATGAAAAACTGTTTTTT. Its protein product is CASSSLATNEKLFF.

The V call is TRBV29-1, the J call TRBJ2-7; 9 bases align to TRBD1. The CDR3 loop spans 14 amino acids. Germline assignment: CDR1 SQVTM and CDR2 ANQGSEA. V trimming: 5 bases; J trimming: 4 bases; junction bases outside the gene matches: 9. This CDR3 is CSVSLQDRGYEQYF. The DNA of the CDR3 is TGCAGCGTTTCCCTCCAGGACAGGGGATACGAGCAGTACTTC.

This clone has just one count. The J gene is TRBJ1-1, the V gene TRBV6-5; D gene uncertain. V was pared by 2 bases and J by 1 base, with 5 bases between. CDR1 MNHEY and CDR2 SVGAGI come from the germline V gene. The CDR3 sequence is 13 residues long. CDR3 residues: CASSYVKNTEAFF. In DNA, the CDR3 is TGTGCCAGCAGTTACGTCAAGAACACTGAAGCTTTCTTT.

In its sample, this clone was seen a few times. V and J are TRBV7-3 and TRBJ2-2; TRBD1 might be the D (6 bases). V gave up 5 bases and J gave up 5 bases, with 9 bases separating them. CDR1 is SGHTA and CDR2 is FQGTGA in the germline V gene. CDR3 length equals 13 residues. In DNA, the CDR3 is TGTGCCAGCAGCCCAGGGGTGACCGGGGAGCTGTTTTTT. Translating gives CASSPGVTGELFF.

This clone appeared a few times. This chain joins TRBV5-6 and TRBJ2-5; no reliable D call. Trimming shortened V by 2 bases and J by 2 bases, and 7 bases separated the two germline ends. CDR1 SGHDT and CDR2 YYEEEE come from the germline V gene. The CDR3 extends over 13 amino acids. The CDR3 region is CASSFAAQETQYF. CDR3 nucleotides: TGTGCCAGCAGCTTCGCGGCACAAGAGACCCAGTACTTC.